There are a few counts of the clone carrying this T cell receptor (beta chain). These data belong to a study of blood T cell repertoires in COVID-19. Across the study: Specimens from acute and convalescent COVID-19 originated in the United States, Italy and Spain. The analysed material was cDNA or gDNA that came from T cells, B-cell-depleted T cells, or PBMCs.

CDR3 size: 15 residues. J gave up 2 bases and V 0 bases, and 0 bases lay outside the gene matches. The germline V gene has CDR1 LGHNA and CDR2 YNFKEQ. In the source study's methods: Quantification of nucleated cells was approximated via reference gene primer amplification. Libraries were prepared by immunoSEQ multiplex PCR; TCRdb keeps only in-frame clonotypes and omits some of them. The V and J calls and clone size were taken over from that table, and D and trimming were inferred from the DNA. Of hundreds of thousands of clones listed, around 87% were seen once; the top ten hold 3%. This chain links TRBV4-2 with TRBJ2-7; TRBD2 matches at 11 bases. Specimen: peripheral blood. The receptor was derived from a human donor in a cohort sampled during active COVID-19. CDR3 residues: CASSQDSGGAYEQYF. CDR3 nucleotides: TGTGCCAGCAGCCAAGATAGCGGGGGGGCCTACGAGCAGTACTTC.